This is a list of T cell receptor beta chains from one sample in a study of read filtering for tumor transcriptome and immune sequencing. TCRdb passed the reads through MiXCR, listing each CDR3 protein once. The table includes 35,000 to 50,000 distinct CDR3 sequences, 20% detected once. Sequencing used a population of CD138-negative cells sorted from bone marrow. The receptor set was obtained from a donor older than 35 with multiple myeloma. Each CDR3 is given without its conserved first and last residue. Each record gives: V gene, CDR3 protein.

TRBV30 | AWSLGQPVNEQF
TRBV5-1 | ASSLDQTGSRETQY
TRBV6-1 | ASSEDPGGSNQPQH
TRBV29-1 | SVESPSGSGVTGKLF
TRBV10-3 | AISESELAGVETQY
TRBV19 | ASSTTVTGANVLT
TRBV23-1 | ASSQSRDGNQPQH
TRBV24-1 | ATAGGAYDEQF
TRBV11-2 | ASRPTGGRGAF
TRBV20-1 | SAYSSSGSSYEQY
TRBV5-4 | ASSSGWRGKNIQY
TRBV6-5 | ASSPYSLARGDNEQF
TRBV29-1 | SVGGSPGELF
TRBV19 | ASSPDRASGELF
TRBV7-6 | ANSLEGGTTGELF
TRBV6-5 | ASSPTSGSSLTDTQY